The 4 T cell receptor beta chains reported below all come from one sample, sequenced in a study of blood T cell repertoires in COVID-19 (dated by TCRdb to 2018 to 2020). Libraries were made using the immunoSEQ multiplex PCR assay. In its TCRdb copy, this immuneACCESS table keeps in-frame sequences only and misses some clones. Where compared with another copy, unresolved V genes explain less than half of these, and the others have no known cause. A total of under 200,000 clones appear in this sample, about 86% of them only once. Approximately 11% of the sample is in the top ten clones. The sample comprised peripheral blood. All receptors derive from a man between 65 and 85 years old with active or convalescent COVID-19.

CDR3 protein: CASSPSGQGAASNTEAFF. As DNA, the CDR3 is TGTGCCAGCTCACCGAGCGGACAGGGGGCAGCCTCGAACACTGAAGCTTTCTTT. The V and J genes are TRBV18 and TRBJ1-1; 11 bases map to TRBD1. CDR3 size: 18 residues. The germline V gene encodes CDR1 KGHSH and CDR2 LQKENI. J gave up 1 base and V 3 bases, and 10 bases lay outside the gene matches.

This clone was seen many times. This sequence joins TRBV5-1 and TRBJ2-7; 11 bases are shared with TRBD1. Germline CDR1 is SGHRS and CDR2 is YFSETQ. The CDR3 covers 14 residues. V was pared by 5 bases and J by 3 bases, with 4 bases of the junction left unmatched. The CDR3 DNA reads TGCGCCAGCAGAACCGGGACAGGGGGCTACGAGCAGTACTTC. Amino acid sequence: CASRTGTGGYEQYF.

V is TRBV9 and J is TRBJ2-1, with 9 positions matching TRBD2. Germline V gene data show CDR1 as SGDLS and CDR2 as YYNGEE. The CDR3 runs 15 residues. V dropped 5 bases and J dropped 2; count of bases not matched to a gene: 5. The CDR3 bases are TGTGCCAGCAGGTCCGGCGGGAGGGCCTACAATGAGCAGTTCTTC. It is translated as CASRSGGRAYNEQFF. Full variable domain (outside the CDR3, taken from reference TRBV9 and TRBJ2-1): DSGVTQTPKHLITATGQRVTLRCSPRSGDLSVYWYQQSLDQGLQFLIQYYNGEERAKGNILERFSAQQFPDLHSELNLSSLELGDSALYFCASRSGGRAYNEQFFGPGTRLTVL.

The chain employs TRBV28 and TRBJ2-7; no firm D call. V lost 2 bases and J lost 2, with 10 bases in between. The CDR3 is 14 residues long. Germline V lookup: CDR1 MDHEN, CDR2 SYDVKM. CDR3 sequence reads: CASSLMSPPYEQYF. The CDR3 DNA reads TGTGCCAGCAGTTTAATGAGTCCACCCTACGAGCAGTACTTC.